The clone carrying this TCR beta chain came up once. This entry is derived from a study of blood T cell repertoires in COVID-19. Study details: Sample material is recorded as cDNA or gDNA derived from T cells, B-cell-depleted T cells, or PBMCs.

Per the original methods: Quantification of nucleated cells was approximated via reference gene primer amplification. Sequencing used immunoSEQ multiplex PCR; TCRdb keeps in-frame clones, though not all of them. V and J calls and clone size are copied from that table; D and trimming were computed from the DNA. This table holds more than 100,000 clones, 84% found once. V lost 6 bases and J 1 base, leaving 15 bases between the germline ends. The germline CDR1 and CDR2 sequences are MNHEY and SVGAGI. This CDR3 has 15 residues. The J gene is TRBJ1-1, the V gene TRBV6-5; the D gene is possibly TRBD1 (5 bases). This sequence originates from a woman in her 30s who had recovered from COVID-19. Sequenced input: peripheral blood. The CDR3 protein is CASRLMDTGNTEAFF. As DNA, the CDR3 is TGTGCCAGCAGACTCATGGACACAGGGAACACTGAAGCTTTCTTT.